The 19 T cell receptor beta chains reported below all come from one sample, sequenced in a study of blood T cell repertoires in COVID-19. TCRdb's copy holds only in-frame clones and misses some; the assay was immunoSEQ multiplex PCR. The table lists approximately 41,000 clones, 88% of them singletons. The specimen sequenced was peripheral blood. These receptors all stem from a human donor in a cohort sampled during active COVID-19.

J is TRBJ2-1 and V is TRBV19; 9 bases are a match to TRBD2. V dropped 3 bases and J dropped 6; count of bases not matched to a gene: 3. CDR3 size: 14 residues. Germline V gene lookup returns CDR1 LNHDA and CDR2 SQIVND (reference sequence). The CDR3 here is CASSIGTSSNEQFF. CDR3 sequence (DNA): TGTGCCAGTAGTATTGGGACTAGCTCCAATGAGCAGTTCTTC.

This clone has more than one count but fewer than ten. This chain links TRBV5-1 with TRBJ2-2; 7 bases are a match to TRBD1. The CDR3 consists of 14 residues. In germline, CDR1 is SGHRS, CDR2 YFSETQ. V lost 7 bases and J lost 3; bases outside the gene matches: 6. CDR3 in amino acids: CASGTGQYTGELFF. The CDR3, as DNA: TGCGCCAGCGGCACGGGACAGTACACCGGGGAGCTGTTTTTT.

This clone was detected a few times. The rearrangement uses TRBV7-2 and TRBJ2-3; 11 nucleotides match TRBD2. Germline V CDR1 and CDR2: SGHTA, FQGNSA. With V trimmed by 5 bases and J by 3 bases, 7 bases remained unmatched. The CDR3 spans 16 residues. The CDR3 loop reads CASSPRASGRTDTQYF. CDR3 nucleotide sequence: TGTGCCAGCAGCCCGAGGGCTAGCGGGAGGACAGATACGCAGTATTTT.

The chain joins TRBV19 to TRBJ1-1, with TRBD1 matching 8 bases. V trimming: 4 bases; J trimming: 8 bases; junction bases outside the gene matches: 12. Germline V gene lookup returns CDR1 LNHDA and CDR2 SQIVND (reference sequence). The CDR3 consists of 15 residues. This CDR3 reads CASSTRQGRLREAFF. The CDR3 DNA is TGTGCCAGTAGTACAAGACAGGGGCGCTTACGAGAAGCTTTCTTT.

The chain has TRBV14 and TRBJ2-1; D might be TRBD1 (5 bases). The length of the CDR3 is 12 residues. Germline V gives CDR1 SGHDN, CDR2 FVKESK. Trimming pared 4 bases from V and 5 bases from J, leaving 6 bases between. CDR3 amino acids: CASSPGNNEQFF. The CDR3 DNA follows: TGTGCCAGCAGCCCAGGGAACAATGAGCAGTTCTTC.

This CDR3 is CASSHLEDRGGELFF. As DNA, the CDR3 is TGTGCCAGCAGCCACCTAGAGGATCGGGGAGGGGAGCTGTTTTTT. This rearrangement joins TRBV11-3 to TRBJ2-2; weak D call: TRBD2 (5 bases). The V end lost 5 bases, the J end lost 8 bases, and 18 bases lay between the germline ends. The germline V gene encodes CDR1 SGHNT and CDR2 YENEEA. The CDR3 runs to 15 residues.

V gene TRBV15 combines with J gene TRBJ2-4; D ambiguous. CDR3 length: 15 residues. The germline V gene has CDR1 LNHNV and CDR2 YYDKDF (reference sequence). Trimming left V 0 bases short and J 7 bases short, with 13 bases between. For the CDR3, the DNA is TGTGCCACCAGCAGAGATTACGAGGTGGCGAACATTCAGTACTTC. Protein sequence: CATSRDYEVANIQYF.

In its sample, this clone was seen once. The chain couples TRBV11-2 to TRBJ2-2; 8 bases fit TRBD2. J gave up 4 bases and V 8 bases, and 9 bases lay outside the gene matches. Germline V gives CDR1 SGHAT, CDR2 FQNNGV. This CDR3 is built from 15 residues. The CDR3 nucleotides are TGTGCCAGCCCCAAGGTCGGGAGGGTCACCGGGGAGCTGTTTTTT. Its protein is CASPKVGRVTGELFF. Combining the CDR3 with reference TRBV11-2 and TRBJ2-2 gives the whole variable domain EAGVAQSPRYKIIEKRQSVAFWCNPISGHATLYWYQQILGQGPKLLIQFQNNGVVDDSQLPKDRFSAERLKGVDSTLKIQPAKLEDSAVYLCASPKVGRVTGELFFGEGSRLTVL.

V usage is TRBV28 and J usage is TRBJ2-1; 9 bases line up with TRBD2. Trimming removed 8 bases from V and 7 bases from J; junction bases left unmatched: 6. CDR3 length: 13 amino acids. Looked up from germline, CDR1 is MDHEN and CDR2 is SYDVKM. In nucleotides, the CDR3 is TGTGCCAGCGTGGCGGGAGGGTTGAATGAGCAGTTCTTC. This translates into CASVAGGLNEQFF.

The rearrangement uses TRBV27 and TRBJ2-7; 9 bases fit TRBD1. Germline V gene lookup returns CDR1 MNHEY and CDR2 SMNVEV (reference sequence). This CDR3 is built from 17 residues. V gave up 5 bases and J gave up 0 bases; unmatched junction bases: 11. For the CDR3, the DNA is TGTGCCAGCAGTCTACAGCGAACAGGGGGCTCCTCCTACGAGCAGTACTTC. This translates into CASSLQRTGGSSYEQYF.

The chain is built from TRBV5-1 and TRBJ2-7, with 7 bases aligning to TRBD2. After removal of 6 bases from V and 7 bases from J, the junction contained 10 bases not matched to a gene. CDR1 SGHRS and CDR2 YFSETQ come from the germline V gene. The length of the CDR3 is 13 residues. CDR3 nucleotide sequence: TGCGCCAGCAAGGCTAGCGGTGCTACGGAGCAGTACTTC. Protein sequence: CASKASGATEQYF.

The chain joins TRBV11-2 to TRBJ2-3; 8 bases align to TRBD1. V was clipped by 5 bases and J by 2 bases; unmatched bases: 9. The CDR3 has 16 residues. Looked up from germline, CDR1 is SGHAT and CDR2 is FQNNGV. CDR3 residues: CASSPNLDRVTDTQYF. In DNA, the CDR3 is TGTGCCAGCAGCCCCAACTTGGACAGGGTCACAGATACGCAGTATTTT.

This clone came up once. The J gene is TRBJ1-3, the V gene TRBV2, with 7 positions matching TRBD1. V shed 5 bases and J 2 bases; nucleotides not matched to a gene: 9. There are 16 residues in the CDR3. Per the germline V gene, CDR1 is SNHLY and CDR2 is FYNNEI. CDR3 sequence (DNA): TGTGCCAGCAGTTACGCGACGACAGGGACTGGAAACACCATATATTTT. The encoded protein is CASSYATTGTGNTIYF.

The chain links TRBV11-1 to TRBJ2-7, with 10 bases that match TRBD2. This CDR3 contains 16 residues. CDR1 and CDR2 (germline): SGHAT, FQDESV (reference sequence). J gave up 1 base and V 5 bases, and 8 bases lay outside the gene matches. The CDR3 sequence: CASSPRTSGNSYEQYF. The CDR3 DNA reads TGTGCCAGCAGCCCACGAACTAGCGGGAATTCCTACGAGCAGTACTTC. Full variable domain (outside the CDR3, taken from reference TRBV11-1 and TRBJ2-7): EAEVAQSPRYKITEKSQAVAFWCDPISGHATLYWYRQILGQGPELLVQFQDESVVDDSQLPKDRFSAERLKGVDSTLKIQPAELGDSAMYLCASSPRTSGNSYEQYFGPGTRLTVT.

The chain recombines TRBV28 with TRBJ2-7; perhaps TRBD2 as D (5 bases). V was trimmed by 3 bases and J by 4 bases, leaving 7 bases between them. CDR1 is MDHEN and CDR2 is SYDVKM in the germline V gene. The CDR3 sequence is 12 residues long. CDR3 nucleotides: TGTGCCAGCAGTTTGGGGAGATACGAGCAGTACTTC. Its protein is CASSLGRYEQYF.

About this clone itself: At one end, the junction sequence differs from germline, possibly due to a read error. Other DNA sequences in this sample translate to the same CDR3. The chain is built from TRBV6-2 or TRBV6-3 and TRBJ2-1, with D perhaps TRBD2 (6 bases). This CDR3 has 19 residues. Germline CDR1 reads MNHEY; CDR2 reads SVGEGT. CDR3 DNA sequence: TGTGCCAGCAGTTACACGCTAGACCCGGGGCGGGATACCAACAATGAGCAATTCTTC. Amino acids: CASSYTLDPGRDTNNEQFF.

The CDR3 is CASSLQGQGRGQPQHF. CDR3 nucleotide sequence: TGTGCCAGCAGCTTGCAAGGACAGGGGCGAGGTCAGCCCCAGCATTTT. The chain recombines TRBV5-4 with TRBJ1-5; 9 positions match TRBD1. Germline assignment: CDR1 SGHNT and CDR2 YYREEE (reference sequence). V shed 1 base and J 6 bases; nucleotides not matched to a gene: 8. The CDR3 extends over 16 amino acids.

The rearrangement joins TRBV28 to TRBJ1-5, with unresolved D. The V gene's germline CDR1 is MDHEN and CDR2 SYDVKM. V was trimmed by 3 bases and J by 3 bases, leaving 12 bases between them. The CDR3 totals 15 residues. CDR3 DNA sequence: TGTGCCAGCAGTTTTCGGGGAGGGTCCAATCAGCCCCAGCATTTT. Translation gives CASSFRGGSNQPQHF.

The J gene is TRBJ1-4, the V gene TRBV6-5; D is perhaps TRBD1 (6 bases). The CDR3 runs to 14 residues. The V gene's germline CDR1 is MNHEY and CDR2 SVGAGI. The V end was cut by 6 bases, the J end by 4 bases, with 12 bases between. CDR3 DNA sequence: TGTGCCAGCAGGAGGACAGAGAGTAATGAAAAACTGTTTTTT. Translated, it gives CASRRTESNEKLFF.